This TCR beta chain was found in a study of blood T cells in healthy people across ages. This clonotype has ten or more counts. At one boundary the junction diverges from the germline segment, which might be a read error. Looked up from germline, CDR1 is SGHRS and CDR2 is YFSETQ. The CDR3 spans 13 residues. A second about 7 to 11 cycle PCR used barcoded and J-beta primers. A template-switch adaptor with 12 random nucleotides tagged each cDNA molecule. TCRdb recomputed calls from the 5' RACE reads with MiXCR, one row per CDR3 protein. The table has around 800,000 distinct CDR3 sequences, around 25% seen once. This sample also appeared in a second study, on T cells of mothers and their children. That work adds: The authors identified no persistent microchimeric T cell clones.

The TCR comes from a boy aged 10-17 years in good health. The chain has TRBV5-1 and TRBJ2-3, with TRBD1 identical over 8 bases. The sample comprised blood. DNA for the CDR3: TGTGCCAGCAGTGGACAGGGCGCAGATACGCAGTATTTT. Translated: CASSGQGADTQYF.